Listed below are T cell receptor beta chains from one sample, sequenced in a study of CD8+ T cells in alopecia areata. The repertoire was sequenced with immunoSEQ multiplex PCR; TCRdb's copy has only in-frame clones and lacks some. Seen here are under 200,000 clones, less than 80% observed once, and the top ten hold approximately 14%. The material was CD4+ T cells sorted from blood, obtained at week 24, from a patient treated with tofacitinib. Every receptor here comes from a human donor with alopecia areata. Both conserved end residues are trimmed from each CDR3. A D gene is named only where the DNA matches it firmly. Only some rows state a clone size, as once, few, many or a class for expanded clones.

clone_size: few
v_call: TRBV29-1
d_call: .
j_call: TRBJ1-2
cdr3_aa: SVWGRKEGVGYT

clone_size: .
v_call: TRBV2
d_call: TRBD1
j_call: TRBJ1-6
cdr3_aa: ASNPTTGGFSPLH

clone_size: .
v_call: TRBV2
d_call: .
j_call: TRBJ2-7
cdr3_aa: ASNVGNYEQY

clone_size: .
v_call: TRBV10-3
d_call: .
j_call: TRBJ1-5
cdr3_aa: AISESKDRNNQPQH

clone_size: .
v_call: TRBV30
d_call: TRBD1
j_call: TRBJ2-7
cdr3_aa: AWSAGTGGDEQY

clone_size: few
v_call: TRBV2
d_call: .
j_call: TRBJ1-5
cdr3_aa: ASSVFGRDLNQPQH

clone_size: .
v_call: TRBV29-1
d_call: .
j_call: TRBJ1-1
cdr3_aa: SVKGFSTEAF

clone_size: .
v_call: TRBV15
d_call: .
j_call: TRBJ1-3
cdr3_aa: ATSRGGRFSGNTIY

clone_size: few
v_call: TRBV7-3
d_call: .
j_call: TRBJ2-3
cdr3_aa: ASSLGTGRTDTQY

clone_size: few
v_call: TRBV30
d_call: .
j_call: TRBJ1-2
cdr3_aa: ALDLGGYT

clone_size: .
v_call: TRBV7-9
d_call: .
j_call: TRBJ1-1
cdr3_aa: ASSLAREVGLNTEAF

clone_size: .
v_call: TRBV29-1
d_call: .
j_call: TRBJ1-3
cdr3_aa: SYVQGTDRAPIY

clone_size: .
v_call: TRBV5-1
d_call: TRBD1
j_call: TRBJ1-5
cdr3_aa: ASSFGQGDQPQH

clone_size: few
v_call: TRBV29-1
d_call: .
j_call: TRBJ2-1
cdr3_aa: SVDPGAYEQF

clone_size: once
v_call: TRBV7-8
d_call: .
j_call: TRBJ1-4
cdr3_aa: ASSLGGHSTNEKLF

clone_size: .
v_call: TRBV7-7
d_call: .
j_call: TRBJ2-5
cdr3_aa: ASSRGSSEETQY

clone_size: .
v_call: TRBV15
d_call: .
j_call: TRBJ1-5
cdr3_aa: ATSRDYNQPQH

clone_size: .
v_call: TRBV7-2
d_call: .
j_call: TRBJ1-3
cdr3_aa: ASSLGTANSGNTIY

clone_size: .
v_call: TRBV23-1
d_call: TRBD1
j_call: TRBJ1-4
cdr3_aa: ASSPQGEGEKLF

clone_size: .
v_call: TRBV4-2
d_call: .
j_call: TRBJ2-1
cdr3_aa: ASSQGVLSSYNEQF

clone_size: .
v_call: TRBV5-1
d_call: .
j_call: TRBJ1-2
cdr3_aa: ASSGRGIDYGYT

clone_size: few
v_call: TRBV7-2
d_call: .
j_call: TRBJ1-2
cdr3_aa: ASSFTDGYT

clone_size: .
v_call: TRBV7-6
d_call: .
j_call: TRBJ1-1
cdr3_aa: ASSLAGNTEAF